Each of the 26 T cell receptor beta chains below was sequenced from the same sample in a study of cytomegalovirus exposure and HLA in healthy donors. The assay was immunoSEQ multiplex PCR, and TCRdb's table has in-frame clones only and misses some. The table includes some 190,000 clones, approximately 86% detected once. Sequenced sample: PBMCs. Receptors originate from a man in his thirties or forties in good health and CMV-seropositive.

DNA for the CDR3: TGTGCCAGCAGTTTTAGGGGACGGGCAGGTTGGGATACGCAGTATTTT. Translation gives CASSFRGRAGWDTQYF. The chain combines TRBV27 with TRBJ2-3; D may correspond to TRBD1 or TRBD2 (5 bases each). In germline, CDR1 is MNHEY, CDR2 SMNVEV (reference sequence). The CDR3 totals 16 residues. With 3 bases removed from V and 6 bases from J, the gap between germline ends came to 19 bases.

This clone has only one observation. The rearrangement links TRBV5-1 to TRBJ1-4, with a possible D match to TRBD1 (5 bases). V dropped 7 bases and J dropped 2 bases, with 18 bases sitting between them. Germline V gene sequence: CDR1 SGHRS, CDR2 YFSETQ. The CDR3 sequence is 16 residues long. CDR3 region: CASRGTPGVTNEKLFF. CDR3 nucleotide sequence: TGCGCCAGCCGGGGCACCCCGGGGGTTACTAATGAAAAACTGTTTTTT.

Only a few counts were recorded for this clone. V and J are TRBV15 and TRBJ1-5; D is uncertain. The CDR3 totals 14 residues. V dropped 8 bases and J dropped 2 bases, with 13 bases sitting between them. From germline, CDR1 is LNHNV and CDR2 YYDKDF (reference sequence). CDR3 loop: CATDEGRGNQPQHF. The CDR3 nucleotides are TGTGCCACCGACGAGGGCCGGGGCAATCAGCCCCAGCATTTT.

The chain employs TRBV6-5 and TRBJ1-4, with 7 bases lining up with TRBD1. Germline CDR1 and CDR2: MNHEY and SVGAGI. The CDR3 length is 15 residues. Germline trimming cut 6 bases from V and 4 bases from J; bases unmatched to any gene: 8. The CDR3 here is CASRSRDSINEKLFF. Here the CDR3 DNA reads TGTGCCAGCAGATCCAGGGACAGCATTAATGAAAAACTGTTTTTT.

The chain joins TRBV9 to TRBJ2-7; 9 bases are shared with TRBD2. Looked up from germline, CDR1 is SGDLS and CDR2 is YYNGEE. V gave up 0 bases and J gave up 4 bases; unmatched junction bases: 5. CDR3 length equals 15 residues. This CDR3 reads CASSVGGTSLYEQYF. DNA for the CDR3: TGTGCCAGCAGCGTAGGAGGGACTAGCCTTTACGAGCAGTACTTC.

This chain uses TRBV28 with TRBJ2-3; a weak D match, TRBD2 (6 bases). Per germline, CDR1 MDHEN and CDR2 SYDVKM. CDR3 length equals 16 residues. V gave up 6 bases and J gave up 4 bases, with 20 bases separating them. The CDR3 region is CASSSSGWGWADTQYF. In DNA, the CDR3 is TGTGCCAGCAGCAGCAGCGGGTGGGGTTGGGCAGATACGCAGTATTTT.

This rearrangement joins TRBV10-3 to TRBJ2-7; 8 bases map to TRBD1. CDR1 is ENHRY, CDR2 SYGVKD, per germline. Trimming took 5 bases from V and 6 from J; bases not matched to a gene: 12. CDR3 length equals 15 residues. The DNA for the CDR3 is TGTGCCATCAGTACAACCGGGACAGGAAAAACCGAGCAGTACTTC. Its protein is CAISTTGTGKTEQYF.

The V and J genes are TRBV7-9 and TRBJ2-7; 9 positions agree with TRBD1. The CDR3 contains 13 residues. V gave up 4 bases and J gave up 4 bases; unmatched junction bases: 2. CDR1 and CDR2 (germline): SEHNR, FQNEAQ (reference sequence). The CDR3 DNA reads as TGTGCCAGCAGCTCGGACAGGGGTTACGAGCAGTACTTC. Its translation is CASSSDRGYEQYF.

Of note for this clone: The same CDR3 also results from other DNA sequences found in this sample. The rearrangement links TRBV5-8 to TRBJ1-5; unclear D gene. Trimming removed 4 bases at V and 4 bases at J, with 6 bases between. Looked up from germline, CDR1 is SGHTS and CDR2 is YDEGEE. CDR3 length: 12 amino acids. For the CDR3, the DNA is TGTGCCAGCAGCCCATTTAATCAGCCCCAGCATTTT. This encodes CASSPFNQPQHF.

The chain links TRBV6-1 to TRBJ2-5; 8 bases fit TRBD2. The CDR3 has 16 residues. The V gene's germline CDR1 is MNHNS and CDR2 SASEGT. With 2 bases clipped from V and 4 bases from J, the junction kept 9 bases outside the gene matches. The CDR3 loop reads CASSEYPLAGGETQYF. CDR3 DNA: TGTGCCAGCAGTGAATACCCGCTAGCGGGTGGAGAGACCCAGTACTTC.

The V call is TRBV13, the J call TRBJ1-5, with D hard to call. The V end was cut by 0 bases, the J end by 10 bases, with 13 bases between. The CDR3 length is 14 residues. Germline assignment: CDR1 PRHDT and CDR2 FYEKMQ (reference sequence). CDR3 sequence: CASSLGPGFDPQHF. In DNA, the CDR3 is TGTGCCAGCAGCTTAGGGCCGGGTTTTGATCCCCAGCATTTT.

This chain uses TRBV19 with TRBJ2-5; TRBD2 aligns across 16 bases. V lost 5 bases and J lost 5; bases outside the gene matches: 8. This CDR3 is built from 17 residues. Germline CDR1 is LNHDA and CDR2 is SQIVND (reference sequence). CDR3 coding DNA: TGTGCCAGTAGTCCTGGGACTAGCGGGAGGGCCCGTGAGACCCAGTACTTC. It specifies CASSPGTSGRARETQYF.

The CDR3, as DNA: TGTGCCAGCAGCCCCGACAGAAGATCCGGAAACACCATATATTTT. Protein product: CASSPDRRSGNTIYF. The chain uses TRBV2 and TRBJ1-3, with a weak D call TRBD1 (5 bases). Germline CDR1 reads SNHLY; CDR2 reads FYNNEI. Trimming shortened V by 6 bases and J by 4 bases, and 16 bases separated the two germline ends. The CDR3 has 15 amino acids.

The rearrangement uses TRBV11-2 and TRBJ2-1, with TRBD2 as a possible D gene (6 bases). In germline, CDR1 is SGHAT, CDR2 FQNNGV. The CDR3 loop spans 16 amino acids. The V end lost 5 bases, the J end lost 5 bases, and 19 bases lay between the germline ends. This CDR3 reads CASSLRGAGVHNEQFF. For the CDR3, the DNA is TGTGCCAGCAGCCTACGGGGAGCGGGTGTCCACAATGAGCAGTTCTTC. The full variable domain, rest sourced from reference TRBV11-2 and TRBJ2-1, is EAGVAQSPRYKIIEKRQSVAFWCNPISGHATLYWYQQILGQGPKLLIQFQNNGVVDDSQLPKDRFSAERLKGVDSTLKIQPAKLEDSAVYLCASSLRGAGVHNEQFFGPGTRLTVL.

The J gene is TRBJ1-6, the V gene TRBV5-1; tentative D call: TRBD1 (5 bases). Per the germline V gene, CDR1 is SGHRS and CDR2 is YFSETQ. This CDR3 comprises 15 residues. The germline V and J ends were trimmed by 0 bases and 6 bases, with 10 bases remaining between them. CDR3 in DNA: TGCGCCAGCAGCTTGGCGGGGGGAGGTAATTCACCCCTCCACTTT. Amino acids: CASSLAGGGNSPLHF.

The chain uses TRBV7-3 and TRBJ2-2; D call uncertain. The CDR3 is 13 residues long. Deletions cut 5 bases from V and 0 bases from J, with 4 bases between. Germline V gives CDR1 SGHTA, CDR2 FQGTGA. CDR3 protein: CASSQTNTGELFF. CDR3 DNA sequence: TGTGCCAGCAGCCAAACGAACACCGGGGAGCTGTTTTTT.

V and J are TRBV6-4 and TRBJ2-1, with 7 bases identical to TRBD1. This CDR3 has 15 residues. Germline CDR1 reads MRHNA; CDR2 reads SNTAGT. V lost 10 bases to trimming and J lost 1 base; unmatched junction nucleotides: 10. The CDR3 here is CATKNRGSSYNEQFF. For the CDR3, the DNA is TGTGCCACAAAGAACAGGGGCTCTTCCTACAATGAGCAGTTCTTC.

The chain carries TRBV27 and TRBJ1-4; 7 nucleotides align to TRBD1. CDR1 MNHEY and CDR2 SMNVEV come from the germline V gene (reference sequence). This CDR3 spans 14 amino acids. The V segment lost 2 bases and the J segment 7 bases; nucleotides outside the gene matches: 4. The CDR3: CASSLQGVREKLFF. CDR3 nucleotides: TGTGCCAGCAGTTTACAGGGGGTTCGTGAAAAACTGTTTTTT.

The chain recombines TRBV6-5 with TRBJ1-2; 7 bases are shared with TRBD1. CDR3 size: 16 residues. The ends lost 4 bases at V and 2 bases at J; junction bases unmatched: 10. Per germline, CDR1 MNHEY and CDR2 SVGAGI. As DNA, the CDR3 is TGTGCCAGCAGTTCATATGAAGGGGGCCAGAACTATGGCTACACCTTC. Translated: CASSSYEGGQNYGYTF.

This chain uses TRBV27 with TRBJ2-2, with TRBD1 as a possible D gene (5 bases). The CDR3 totals 14 residues. Trimming removed 6 bases at V and 1 base at J, with 9 bases between. Per the germline V gene, CDR1 is MNHEY and CDR2 is SMNVEV (reference sequence). This CDR3 reads CASRPQGNTGELFF. CDR3 bases: TGTGCCAGCAGGCCTCAGGGGAACACCGGGGAGCTGTTTTTT.

This clone was counted once. This chain joins TRBV6-5 and TRBJ1-2; a possible D gene is TRBD1 (6 bases). This CDR3 spans 16 amino acids. The germline CDR1 and CDR2 sequences are MNHEY and SVGAGI. Trimming left V 0 bases short and J 4 bases short, with 15 bases between. CDR3 in DNA: TGTGCCAGCAGTTACTCCCCCCTAGGGGGGTCCTATGGCTACACCTTC. It encodes CASSYSPLGGSYGYTF.

The chain links TRBV28 to TRBJ2-7; the D is unclear. The CDR3 runs to 16 residues. Germline V CDR1 and CDR2: MDHEN, SYDVKM. The V gene lost 5 bases and the J gene lost 0 bases, with 17 bases spanning the gap. For the CDR3, the DNA is TGTGCCAGCAGTCCATACTTTTCAGAGAGCTCCTACGAGCAGTACTTC. As protein: CASSPYFSESSYEQYF.

The chain carries TRBV27 and TRBJ2-5; TRBD1 might be the D (5 bases). V gave up 5 bases and J gave up 0 bases, with 7 bases separating them. The CDR3 runs 13 residues. The germline V gene encodes CDR1 MNHEY and CDR2 SMNVEV (reference sequence). The DNA for the CDR3 is TGTGCCAGCAGTCCGGACAACCAAGAGACCCAGTACTTC. Translated: CASSPDNQETQYF.

V gene TRBV6-6 combines with J gene TRBJ1-2; no clear D. The V and J ends lost 4 bases and 0 bases respectively, with 9 bases between them. There are 14 residues in the CDR3. Per germline, CDR1 MNHNY and CDR2 SVGAGI (reference sequence). The CDR3 DNA reads TGTGCCAGCAGTTCTTTCGGGACTAACTATGGCTACACCTTC. Translating it yields CASSSFGTNYGYTF.

CDR3 residues: CASSQLQGASLNTEAFF. The CDR3, as DNA: TGTGCCAGCTCACAACTACAGGGGGCGTCCCTGAACACTGAAGCTTTCTTT. The chain carries TRBV18 and TRBJ1-1; 9 bases are shared with TRBD1. The germline gives CDR1 KGHSH, CDR2 LQKENI. The junction had 9 bases not matched to a gene; V was cut back by 4 bases and J by 0 bases. The CDR3 loop spans 17 amino acids.

Only one count was recorded for this clone. CDR3 amino acids: CASSLSAGGFYGYTF. The CDR3 bases are TGTGCCAGCAGTTTATCGGCAGGGGGTTTTTATGGCTACACCTTC. This rearrangement joins TRBV27 to TRBJ1-2, with 7 bases matching TRBD1. Unmatched junction bases numbered 6, after V lost 0 bases and J lost 5 bases. Germline loops: CDR1 MNHEY, CDR2 SMNVEV (reference sequence). This CDR3 has 15 residues.